Listed below are T cell receptor beta chains from one sample, sequenced in a study of T cell responses to AZD1222 COVID-19 vaccine. Method: immunoSEQ multiplex PCR; TCRdb's copy keeps in-frame clones and lacks some. The profile shows some 180,000 clones, 94% of them singletons. The sequences come from peripheral blood, collected 28 days after the second AZD1222 dose. Source of these receptors: an adult who received the AZD1222 COVID-19 vaccine. The CDR3 runs from the conserved cysteine through the conserved F or W. The order of the fields is V gene, clone size, J gene, D gene, CDR3 protein, CDR3 DNA. D genes are given only for firm matches. Rows may omit the clone size; those that give it use once, few, many or a size class.

>TRBV7-2|NA|TRBJ2-1|TRBD2
CASSLARGTSLMNEQFF
TGTGCCAGCAGCTTAGCGAGGGGGACTAGTTTAATGAATGAGCAGTTCTTC
>TRBV6-5|NA|TRBJ1-1|TRBD1
CASSLTGAPNTEAFF
TGTGCCAGCAGTTTAACAGGGGCTCCGAACACTGAAGCTTTCTTT
>TRBV19|NA|TRBJ1-1|NA
CASSYAGNTEAFF
TGTGCCAGTAGTTATGCAGGGAACACTGAAGCTTTCTTT
>TRBV7-8|NA|TRBJ1-4|TRBD1
CASSLTTGLYEKLFF
TGTGCCAGCAGCCTAACGACAGGGCTATATGAAAAACTGTTTTTT
>TRBV2|NA|TRBJ1-1|NA
CASSVTRATEAFF
TGTGCCAGCAGTGTAACCAGGGCTACTGAAGCTTTCTTT
>TRBV19|NA|TRBJ1-4|TRBD1
CASSLNTGTGNEKLFF
TGTGCCAGTAGTCTAAATACCGGGACAGGGAATGAAAAACTGTTTTTT
>TRBV3-1/TRBV3-2|NA|TRBJ2-2|NA
CASSRGSGELFF
TGTGCCAGCAGCCGGGGGTCCGGGGAGCTGTTTTTT
>TRBV4-3|NA|TRBJ2-7|NA
CASSQDRTVSYEQYF
TGCGCCAGCAGCCAGGATAGGACAGTTTCCTACGAGCAGTACTTC
>TRBV11-1|NA|TRBJ1-3|NA
CASSLESQGGNTIYF
TGTGCCAGCAGCTTAGAGTCTCAAGGCGGAAACACCATATATTTT
>TRBV5-1|NA|TRBJ1-1|NA
CASSSEPSTLPSTEAFF
TGCGCCAGCAGTTCGGAACCCAGCACCCTACCAAGCACTGAAGCTTTCTTT
>TRBV9|NA|TRBJ2-3|NA
CASSPGFSPSSTDTQYF
TGTGCCAGCAGCCCCGGATTCTCCCCTTCTTCCACAGATACGCAGTATTTT
>TRBV4-1|NA|TRBJ2-3|TRBD2
CASSQAIGLAGDFDTQYF
TGCGCCAGCAGCCAGGCGATCGGACTAGCGGGAGATTTTGATACGCAGTATTTT
>TRBV28|NA|TRBJ1-5|NA
CASSFPLSNQPQHF
TGTGCCAGCAGTTTTCCCTTGAGCAATCAGCCCCAGCATTTT
>TRBV9|NA|TRBJ2-1|TRBD1
CASSIRGSDHNEQFF
TGTGCCAGCAGCATCAGGGGGAGCGACCACAATGAGCAGTTCTTC
>TRBV2|NA|TRBJ1-1|NA
CASSTGRGNTEAFF
TGTGCCAGCAGTACAGGCAGGGGCAACACTGAAGCTTTCTTT
>TRBV27|once|TRBJ1-4|TRBD1
CASRRTGKNEKLFF
TGTGCCAGCAGGAGGACAGGGAAGAATGAAAAACTGTTTTTT
>TRBV6-5|NA|TRBJ1-1|TRBD1
CATRQGVGDTEAFF
TGTGCCACCAGACAGGGGGTTGGGGACACTGAAGCTTTCTTT
>TRBV2|NA|TRBJ1-2|NA
CASSDSRSGGYTF
TGTGCCAGCAGTGATTCACGGTCTGGTGGCTACACCTTC
>TRBV28|NA|TRBJ1-2|NA
CASSLLVGRGGGYTF
TGTGCCAGCAGTTTATTGGTCGGCAGGGGTGGCGGCTACACCTTC
>TRBV10-3|NA|TRBJ1-2|TRBD1
CAISTGDNYGYTF
TGTGCCATCAGCACAGGGGATAACTATGGCTACACCTTC
>TRBV6-5|NA|TRBJ2-6|TRBD1
CASRSGGQLGANVLTF
TGTGCCAGCCGTTCAGGGGGTCAACTTGGGGCCAACGTCCTGACTTTC
>TRBV27|NA|TRBJ2-2|NA
CASRKSLGVGDTHTGELFF
TGTGCCAGCAGGAAGTCGCTCGGTGTTGGGGACACTCACACCGGGGAGCTGTTTTTT
>TRBV2|NA|TRBJ2-2|NA
CASAREGAVGELFF
TGTGCCAGCGCACGGGAGGGGGCCGTCGGGGAGCTGTTTTTT
>TRBV15|NA|TRBJ1-2|TRBD1
CATSRDTLGGAGYYGYTF
TGTGCCACCAGCAGAGATACGTTAGGGGGCGCGGGCTACTATGGCTACACCTTC
>TRBV24-1|NA|TRBJ2-2|NA
CATQDPTTGELFF
TGTGCCACCCAGGACCCGACGACCGGGGAGCTGTTTTTT
>TRBV5-1|NA|TRBJ1-2|TRBD1
CASSSGGMDYGYTF
TGCGCCAGCAGCTCAGGGGGCATGGACTATGGCTACACCTTC
>TRBV7-2|NA|TRBJ2-1|TRBD2
CASSLATGGGYNEQFF
TGTGCCAGCAGCTTAGCCACTGGCGGGGGCTACAATGAGCAGTTCTTC
>TRBV5-4|NA|TRBJ2-3|NA
CASSLGATDTQYF
TGTGCCAGCAGCTTGGGCGCCACAGATACGCAGTATTTT
>TRBV4-1|NA|TRBJ1-1|NA
CASSQDSLSNTEAFF
TGCGCCAGCAGCCAAGATTCCCTATCCAACACTGAAGCTTTCTTT
>TRBV2|few|TRBJ1-4|NA
CASTELRAGTSGEKLFF
TGTGCCAGCACCGAACTAAGGGCGGGGACTTCTGGGGAAAAACTGTTTTTT
>TRBV7-8|NA|TRBJ1-5|NA
CASSRSSQPQHF
TGTGCCAGCAGCCGAAGTTCGCAGCCCCAGCATTTT
>TRBV11-2|once|TRBJ2-3|NA
CASSFEGRGDTQYF
TGTGCCAGCAGCTTTGAAGGTCGCGGAGATACGCAGTATTTT
>TRBV14|NA|TRBJ2-2|NA
CASSREERRNTGELFF
TGTGCCAGCAGCCGGGAGGAGAGGAGGAACACCGGGGAGCTGTTTTTT
>TRBV28|NA|TRBJ2-7|TRBD2
CASSSTSGRAGYEQYF
TGTGCCAGCAGCTCGACTAGCGGGAGGGCCGGATACGAGCAGTACTTC
>TRBV18|NA|TRBJ1-5|NA
CASSRNGGQLNNQPQHF
TGTGCCAGCTCACGAAATGGGGGACAACTTAATAATCAGCCCCAGCATTTT
>TRBV19|NA|TRBJ1-3|NA
CASSIRTGNTIYF
TGTGCCAGTAGTATCCGAACTGGAAACACCATATATTTT
>TRBV19|NA|TRBJ1-5|NA
CASSIDQGRPQHF
TGTGCCAGTAGTATAGACCAAGGAAGGCCCCAGCATTTT
>TRBV18|NA|TRBJ1-2|NA
CASSPPQGGYTF
TGTGCCAGCTCACCACCGCAAGGTGGCTACACCTTC
>TRBV6-5|NA|TRBJ1-3|NA
CAVPTGRSGNTIYF
TGTGCCGTACCGACAGGACGCTCTGGAAACACCATATATTTT
>TRBV19|NA|TRBJ2-7|NA
CASSIAGGYEQYF
TGTGCCAGTAGTATAGCTGGCGGCTACGAGCAGTACTTC
>TRBV5-6|NA|TRBJ2-7|NA
CASSFPGRGVYEQYF
TGTGCCAGCAGCTTTCCTGGCAGAGGTGTCTACGAGCAGTACTTC
>TRBV19|NA|TRBJ1-6|NA
CASSAWTGSSSYNSPLHF
TGTGCCAGTAGTGCCTGGACGGGATCCAGCTCCTATAATTCACCCCTCCACTTT
>TRBV3-1/TRBV3-2|NA|TRBJ1-1|NA
CASTSGANTEAFF
TGTGCCTCAACGTCAGGGGCCAACACTGAAGCTTTCTTT
>TRBV5-1|once|TRBJ2-3|TRBD2
CASGPGLVTDTQYF
TGCGCCAGCGGCCCCGGACTAGTCACAGATACGCAGTATTTT
>TRBV5-1|NA|TRBJ1-4|NA
CASSPGGSTNEKLFF
TGCGCCAGCAGCCCTGGGGGATCAACTAATGAAAAACTGTTTTTT